What follows are 15 T cell receptor beta chains derived from one specimen sequenced in a study of human T cells and chemical hapten exposure. TCRdb re-derived calls from the RACE reads in MiXCR, one entry per CDR3 protein. The repertoire has approximately 260,000 distinct CDR3 sequences, more than 6.5% of them found once; the top ten carry approximately 2.2%. Specified time point: pre-sensitization, week 0. The sample's treatment: therapeutic diphenylcyclopropenone sensitization with weekly scalp DPC. The source material was whole blood, sampled in connection with sensitization to the hapten diphenylcyclopropenone (DPC). These TCRs come from a woman aged 40-49 years with alopecia areata. Some clones in this sample may be carry-over from other donors' samples.

This clonotype was seen many times. The chain uses TRBV6-5 and TRBJ2-4; TRBD2 aligns across 8 bases. The CDR3 sequence is 16 residues long. V trimming: 2 bases; J trimming: 0 bases; junction bases outside the gene matches: 3. Germline V lookup: CDR1 MNHEY, CDR2 SVGAGI. This CDR3 reads CASSYSGSAAKNIQYF. CDR3 DNA sequence: TGTGCCAGCAGTTACAGCGGGAGCGCAGCCAAAAACATTCAGTACTTC.

This clonotype has a count of ten or more. This rearrangement joins TRBV6-5 to TRBJ1-6; possible D gene TRBD1, 5 bases. Trimming removed 2 bases from V and 8 bases from J, with 22 bases in between. Germline V CDR1 and CDR2: MNHEY, SVGAGI. This CDR3 is built from 18 residues. The CDR3 protein is CASSYHQPRGTSHSPLHF. The CDR3, as DNA: TGTGCCAGCAGTTACCATCAGCCGCGGGGGACCAGCCATTCACCCCTCCACTTT.

This chain joins TRBV7-2 and TRBJ1-5; D remains unclear. The CDR3 runs to 12 residues. The germline V gene encodes CDR1 SGHTA and CDR2 FQGNSA. V dropped 5 bases and J dropped 7 bases, with 9 bases sitting between them. Here the CDR3 DNA reads TGTGCCAGCAGCGTAATGGCCCAGCCCCAGCATTTT. It translates to CASSVMAQPQHF.

This clonotype has just a few counts. This chain uses TRBV28 with TRBJ1-2; D remains ambiguous. The CDR3 has 12 residues. CDR1 MDHEN and CDR2 SYDVKM come from the germline V gene. V shed 7 bases and J shed 5 bases, with 11 bases lying between them. The CDR3 protein is CASTNAGYGYTF. DNA of the CDR3: TGTGCCAGCACCAACGCGGGATATGGCTACACCTTC.

V and J are TRBV11-1 and TRBJ2-7; perhaps D is TRBD1 or TRBD2 (5 bases each). The V end was cut by 5 bases, the J end by 7 bases, with 18 bases between. This CDR3 spans 14 amino acids. From germline, CDR1 is SGHAT and CDR2 FQDESV (reference sequence). CDR3 nucleotides: TGTGCCAGCAGCGATGGGACCTTTAAGAAAGAGCAGTACTTC. Its translation is CASSDGTFKKEQYF.

This clonotype has ten or more counts. The rearrangement joins TRBV6-2 or TRBV6-3 to TRBJ2-1; tentatively, D is TRBD1 or TRBD2 (5 bases each). The ends were cut back, 5 bases at V and 10 bases at J, with 12 bases in the middle. CDR3 length equals 12 residues. Per the germline V gene, CDR1 is MNHEY and CDR2 is SVGEGT. This chain's CDR3 is CASSPGDREQFF. CDR3 nucleotide sequence: TGTGCCAGCAGTCCCGGGGACCGAGAGCAGTTCTTC.

The chain combines TRBV6-5 with TRBJ2-1; the D is unclear. Germline lookup yields CDR1 MNHEY and CDR2 SVGAGI. There are 14 residues in the CDR3. Deletions cut 5 bases from V and 9 bases from J, with 17 bases between. The CDR3 reads CASSPLGTDGEQFF. CDR3 DNA: TGTGCCAGCAGTCCCCTTGGAACTGATGGTGAGCAGTTCTTC.

Only a few counts were recorded for this clonotype. The V gene is TRBV4-2, the J gene TRBJ2-3; 12 nucleotides match TRBD2. From germline, CDR1 is LGHNA and CDR2 YNFKEQ. The CDR3 is made up of 17 amino acids. Trimming removed 7 bases from V and 0 bases from J; junction bases left unmatched: 8. CDR3 in DNA: TGTGCCAGCACCCAGGGAGGGACTAGCGGGAGCACAGATACGCAGTATTTT. This gives the protein CASTQGGTSGSTDTQYF.

A few counts support this clonotype. The chain is built from TRBV7-2 and TRBJ2-1; tentative D call: TRBD2 (6 bases). Per the germline V gene, CDR1 is SGHTA and CDR2 is FQGNSA. The CDR3 runs to 17 residues. The V and J ends lost 5 bases and 1 base respectively, with 18 bases between them. The CDR3 DNA sequence: TGTGCCAGCAGCGGACCCCTACCGGGGACTTCCTACAATGAGCAGTTCTTC. It is translated as CASSGPLPGTSYNEQFF.

The chain is built from TRBV2 and TRBJ2-6; no firm D call. Germline V lookup: CDR1 SNHLY, CDR2 FYNNEI. Trimming left V 5 bases short and J 0 bases short, with 8 bases between. The CDR3 has 15 residues. The CDR3 loop reads CASSKRSSGANVLTF. In DNA form, the CDR3 reads TGTGCCAGCAGTAAACGGAGCTCTGGGGCCAACGTCCTGACTTTC.

This clonotype was observed a few times. The chain has TRBV27 and TRBJ2-5; 10 nucleotides line up with TRBD1. The CDR3 sequence is 14 residues long. Trimming took 9 bases from V and 6 from J; bases not matched to a gene: 10. Germline V lookup: CDR1 MNHEY, CDR2 SMNVEV (reference sequence). CDR3 residues: CASQPGQGIQTQYF. The CDR3 region has the DNA TGTGCCAGTCAACCGGGACAGGGGATACAGACCCAGTACTTC.

As DNA, the CDR3 is TGCAGTGCTACCGGACTAGCGGGCACAGATACGCAGTATTTT. It specifies CSATGLAGTDTQYF. The J gene is TRBJ2-3, the V gene TRBV20-1; 10 bases fit TRBD2. Unmatched junction bases numbered 2, after V lost 4 bases and J lost 1 base. The CDR3 contains 14 residues. Germline V CDR1 and CDR2: DFQATT, SNEGSKA (reference sequence).

In this sample, this clonotype turned up a few times. The chain is built from TRBV4-1 and TRBJ2-1, with 7 bases fitting TRBD1. The CDR3 length is 17 residues. V shed 1 base and J 8 bases; nucleotides not matched to a gene: 14. Germline assignment: CDR1 MGHRA and CDR2 YSYEKL. DNA of the CDR3: TGCGCCAGCAGCCAAGGGGCCGCGACAGGGAGTATGTATGAGCAGTTCTTC. Protein sequence: CASSQGAATGSMYEQFF.

This clonotype was observed a few times. The J gene is TRBJ1-5, the V gene TRBV20-1; TRBD1 is a possible D gene (5 bases). Germline V gene lookup returns CDR1 DFQATT and CDR2 SNEGSKA (reference sequence). Trimming stripped 1 base from V and 7 bases from J, with 17 bases between. This CDR3 is 15 amino acids long. The CDR3 is CSARGFRAAGQPQHF. CDR3 coding DNA: TGCAGTGCTAGAGGTTTCAGGGCAGCAGGACAGCCCCAGCATTTT.

This chain uses TRBV11-2 with TRBJ2-3; unclear D gene. V was cut by 3 bases and J by 0 bases, with 7 bases left in between. CDR3 length equals 14 residues. CDR1 is SGHAT, CDR2 FQNNGV, per germline. CDR3 in DNA: TGTGCCAGCAGCTTCCCGACTAGCACAGATACGCAGTATTTT. Its translation: CASSFPTSTDTQYF.